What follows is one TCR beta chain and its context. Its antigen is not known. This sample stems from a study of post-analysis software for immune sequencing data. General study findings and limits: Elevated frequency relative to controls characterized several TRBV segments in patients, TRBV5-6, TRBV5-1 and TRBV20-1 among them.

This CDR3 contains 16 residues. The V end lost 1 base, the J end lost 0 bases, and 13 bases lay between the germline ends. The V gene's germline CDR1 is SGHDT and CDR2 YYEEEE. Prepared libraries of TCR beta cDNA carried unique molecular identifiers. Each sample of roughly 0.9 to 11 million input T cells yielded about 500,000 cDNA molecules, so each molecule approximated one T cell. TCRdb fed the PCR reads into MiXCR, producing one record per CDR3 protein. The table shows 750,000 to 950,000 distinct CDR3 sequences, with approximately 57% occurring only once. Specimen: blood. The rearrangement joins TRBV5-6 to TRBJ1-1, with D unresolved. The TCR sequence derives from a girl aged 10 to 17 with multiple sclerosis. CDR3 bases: TGTGCCAGCAGCTTGTACAGAAGGTGGATGAACACTGAAGCTTTCTTT. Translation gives CASSLYRRWMNTEAFF. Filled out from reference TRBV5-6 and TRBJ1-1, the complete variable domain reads DAGVTQSPTHLIKTRGQQVTLRCSPKSGHDTVSWYQQALGQGPQFIFQYYEEEERQRGNFPDRFSGHQFPNYSSELNVNALLLGDSALYLCASSLYRRWMNTEAFFGQGTRLTVV.